Described below is a single TCR beta chain sequence and its context. Its antigen is undetermined. The data derive from a study of cytomegalovirus exposure and HLA in healthy donors. Study conclusions and caveats: Sequencing depth roughly uniform across donors was assumed in presence/absence analyses. When a later analysis compared HLA-associated TCR beta chains with equally common others, the HLA-associated chains turned out to be more clonally expanded and to have lower generation probabilities. With later analysis, a missense DCLRE1C variant became linked to TCR beta V- and J-gene trimming.

The PCR used 60 Vbeta and 13 Jbeta primers. Assay: immunoSEQ multiplex PCR; the TCRdb copy retains only in-frame clones and omits some. The sample records about 110,000 clones, about 80% being singletons. In germline, CDR1 is SGHNT, CDR2 YYREEE (reference sequence). V lost 1 base, J lost 3 bases, and 10 bases lay in between. The CDR3 totals 14 residues. This receptor was taken from a woman aged 45 to 65 in good health and CMV-seropositive. J is TRBJ2-5 and V is TRBV5-4, with D possibly being TRBD2 (5 bases). The sample consisted of PBMCs. The CDR3 DNA is TGTGCCAGCAGCTTGAAAGCGGCCGAAGAGACCCAGTACTTC. Translation gives CASSLKAAEETQYF.